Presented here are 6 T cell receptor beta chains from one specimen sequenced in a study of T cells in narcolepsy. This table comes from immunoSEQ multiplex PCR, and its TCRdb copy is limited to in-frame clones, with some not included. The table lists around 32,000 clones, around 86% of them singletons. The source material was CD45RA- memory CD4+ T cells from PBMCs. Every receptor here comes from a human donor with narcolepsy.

CDR3 in amino acids: CASSQVGDRLAGGETQYF. CDR3 sequence (DNA): TGTGCCAGCAGCCAAGTAGGAGACCGACTAGCGGGAGGAGAGACCCAGTACTTC. This sequence joins TRBV4-2 and TRBJ2-5, with TRBD2 matching 13 bases. The germline V gene encodes CDR1 LGHNA and CDR2 YNFKEQ. The CDR3 totals 18 residues. The junction had 9 bases not matched to a gene; V was cut back by 1 base and J by 4 bases.

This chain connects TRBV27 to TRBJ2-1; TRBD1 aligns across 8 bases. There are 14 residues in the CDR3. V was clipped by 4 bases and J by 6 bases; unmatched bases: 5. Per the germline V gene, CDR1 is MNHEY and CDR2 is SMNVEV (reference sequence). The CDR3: CASSSGDRGNEQFF. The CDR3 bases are TGTGCCAGCAGTTCGGGCGACAGGGGCAATGAGCAGTTCTTC.

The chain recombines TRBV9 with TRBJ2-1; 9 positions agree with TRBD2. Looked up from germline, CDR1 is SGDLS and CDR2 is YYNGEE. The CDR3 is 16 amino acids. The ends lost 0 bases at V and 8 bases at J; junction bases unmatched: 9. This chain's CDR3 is CASSVELREGRHEQFF. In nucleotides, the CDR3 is TGTGCCAGCAGCGTAGAGTTGCGGGAGGGCCGCCATGAGCAGTTCTTC.

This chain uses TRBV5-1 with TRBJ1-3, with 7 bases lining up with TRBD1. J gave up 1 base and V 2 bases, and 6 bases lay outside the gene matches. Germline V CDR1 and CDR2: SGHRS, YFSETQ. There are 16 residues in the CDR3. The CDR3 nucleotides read TGCGCCAGCAGCTTACAGGGGCGAGCATCTGGAAACACCATATATTTT. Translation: CASSLQGRASGNTIYF. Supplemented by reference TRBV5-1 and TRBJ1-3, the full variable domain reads KAGVTQTPRYLIKTRGQQVTLSCSPISGHRSVSWYQQTPGQGLQFLFEYFSETQRNKGNFPGRFSGRQFSNSRSEMNVSTLELGDSALYLCASSLQGRASGNTIYFGEGSWLTVV.

In nucleotides, the CDR3 is TGTGCCAGTAGTAAGGGGGATCAAGAGACCCAGTACTTC. Protein sequence: CASSKGDQETQYF. The chain links TRBV19 to TRBJ2-5, with a possible D match to TRBD1 (6 bases). CDR1 is LNHDA, CDR2 SQIVND, per germline (reference sequence). Trimming cost V 4 bases and J 2 bases, with 8 bases left between them. CDR3 length: 13 amino acids.

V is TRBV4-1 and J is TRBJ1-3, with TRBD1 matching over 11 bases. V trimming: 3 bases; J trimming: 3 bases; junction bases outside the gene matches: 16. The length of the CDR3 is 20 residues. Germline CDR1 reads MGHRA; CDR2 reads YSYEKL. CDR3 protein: CASSHLLLGDRGFFGNTIYF. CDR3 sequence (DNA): TGCGCCAGCAGCCACCTTCTACTGGGGGACAGGGGGTTTTTTGGAAACACCATATATTTT.